Sequencing of this T cell receptor (beta chain) was carried out in a study of cytomegalovirus exposure and HLA in healthy donors. Overall study results and limits: With later analysis, a missense DCLRE1C variant became linked to TCR beta V- and J-gene trimming.

Of note for this clone: Its antigen is still unknown.

Primers: 60 Vbeta forward and 13 Jbeta reverse. Profiling relied on immunoSEQ multiplex PCR, and the TCRdb table lists in-frame clones only, not all of them. The repertoire holds 150,000 to 200,000 clones, with around 80% as singletons. V lost 2 bases and J 4 bases, leaving 6 bases between the germline ends. CDR3 size: 12 residues. The germline V gene has CDR1 SGHAT and CDR2 FQNNGV. The TCR originated in a man aged 40-55 years in good health and CMV-seropositive. The gene calls are TRBV11-2 and TRBJ2-7; no clear D gene. Sequencing was done on a sample of PBMCs. The CDR3 bases are TGTGCCAGCAGCTTAACCGCGTACGAGCAGTACTTC. Its protein product is CASSLTAYEQYF.